Here is one T cell receptor (beta chain) with its context. What it binds is unknown. Deletions cut 4 bases from V and 0 bases from J, with 14 bases between. The CDR3 contains 16 residues. From germline, CDR1 is SGHRS and CDR2 YFSETQ. Run at survey level, the immunoSEQ assay was version v3.0. Some clones are missing from TCRdb's copy, which holds only in-frame ones; the method was immunoSEQ multiplex PCR. Here the sample spans about 15,000 clones, 65% to 85% being singletons. The sample is drawn from a study of long-term antiretroviral therapy in people with HIV. Findings and limits, study-wide: The range of CDR3 lengths in HIV repertoires proved narrower than that found in controls. The study collected blood between the mid-2000s and the late 2010s, possibly under older ART regimens. Clones showing expansion before ART dominated the repertoire at all time points.

This clonotype originated in a man aged 25 to 40 with HIV. The sequencing used unsorted PBMCs, collected approximately 14 months before starting antiretroviral therapy. The chain combines TRBV5-1 with TRBJ1-3, with TRBD1 as a possible D gene (5 bases). Here the CDR3 reads CASSVLLGGSGNTIYF. In DNA form, the CDR3 reads TGCGCCAGCAGCGTCCTCCTGGGGGGCTCTGGAAACACCATATATTTT.